This TCR beta chain was captured in a study of beta chain features in type 1 diabetes. Averaging about 116 mL, one heparinised blood draw was given by each donor. Germline V gives CDR1 ENHRY, CDR2 SYGVKD. The CDR3 contains 12 residues. The ends were cut back, 2 bases at V and 8 bases at J, with 9 bases in the middle. General study results and limits: Any PCR bias toward short templates would affect both groups alike. A greater similarity of naive, central memory and Treg TCRB repertoires was seen among patients than among healthy donors. Overrepresentation of cells with high TCR expression could result from cDNA sequencing.

This clone was detected many times. Antigen specificity is unknown. The entirety of the isolated RNA underwent reverse transcription, so expressed TCRB transcripts were sequenced. Using immunoSEQ multiplex PCR, the repertoire was profiled, and TCRdb retains in-frame clones only, with some absent. The sample lists about 160,000 clones; 8.1% were seen once. Specimen: central memory CD4+ T cells from blood. The chain recombines TRBV10-3 with TRBJ1-2, with D uncertain. This sequence was found in a man aged 18 to 29 in good health. The DNA for the CDR3 is TGTGCCATCAGTGAGGGCGGGATCGGCTACACCTTC. Protein product: CAISEGGIGYTF.